Sequencing of this TCR beta chain was carried out in a study of T cells after yellow fever vaccination. MiXCR was run by TCRdb on the 5' RACE reads, yielding one entry per CDR3 protein. The top ten clones hold just over 45% of a sample with some 32,000 distinct CDR3 sequences, around 4.3% of them seen once. In its sample, this clonotype was seen many times. Its antigen is as yet unknown. The study, taken as a whole, reports: Post-booster repertoires again held most primary-vaccination clones (about 96% CD4, roughly 88% CD8).

The V end lost 0 bases, the J end lost 3 bases, and 3 bases lay between the germline ends. Germline V gene data show CDR1 as SEHNR and CDR2 as FQNEAQ (reference sequence). This CDR3 is built from 12 residues. This sample comprised CD8+ T cells sorted from PBMCs, obtained 5 days after the yellow fever booster vaccination. The chain couples TRBV7-9 to TRBJ2-7; D gene unclear. The receptor was derived from a man aged 25-45 years who received the YFV17D yellow fever vaccine. The chain's CDR3 is CASSLAFYEQYF. DNA of the CDR3: TGTGCCAGCAGCTTAGCTTTCTACGAGCAGTACTTC.